The 22 T cell receptor beta chains below all came from one sample that was sequenced in a study of T-cell memory formation after mild COVID-19. TCRdb reprocessed the 5' RACE reads with MiXCR, giving one entry per CDR3 protein. Here the sample spans about 360,000 distinct CDR3 sequences, about an eighth being singletons. The sample taken for sequencing was PBMCs or a T cell subset sorted from them (not recorded which). Source of these receptors: a man aged 18 to 29 who had mild COVID-19 (a few samples of this study predate the infection). Cell type and time point are not known.

This clonotype was observed a few times. The rearrangement links TRBV10-3 to TRBJ2-7; the match to TRBD2 covers 7 bases. Germline trimming cut 2 bases from V and 12 bases from J; bases unmatched to any gene: 19. The germline V gene encodes CDR1 ENHRY and CDR2 SYGVKD. CDR3 size: 16 residues. CDR3 DNA: TGTGCCATCAGTGAGCGAGACCCGGGACTAACAAACATACTGTACGTC. Translated: CAISERDPGLTNILYV.

This clonotype was counted between two and nine times. The V call is TRBV6-4, the J call TRBJ2-3; D ambiguous. The V gene lost 7 bases and the J gene lost 3 bases, with 8 bases spanning the gap. From germline, CDR1 is MRHNA and CDR2 SNTAGT. The CDR3 has 12 residues. The CDR3, as DNA: TGTGCCAGCAAAGACTTAACAGATACGCAGTATTTT. This codes for CASKDLTDTQYF.

To note about this clonotype: This sequence may be a read error, since a much larger clone differs from it by one base. V and J are TRBV9 and TRBJ1-1; 8 bases align to TRBD1. This CDR3 contains 14 residues. Germline V lookup: CDR1 SGDLS, CDR2 YYNGEE. Written as DNA, the CDR3 is TGTGACAGCAGCGTAGTGGACAGGGACACTGAAGCTTTCTTT. Protein sequence: CDSSVVDRDTEAFF.

This clonotype turned up a few times. The V call is TRBV4-2, the J call TRBJ2-1; D remains ambiguous. V lost 8 bases and J lost 6, with 11 bases in between. The germline gives CDR1 LGHNA, CDR2 YNFKEQ. CDR3 length equals 12 residues. CDR3 region: CASFSGLNEQFF. In nucleotides, the CDR3 is TGTGCCAGCTTCTCCGGCCTCAATGAGCAGTTCTTC.

In its sample, this clonotype was seen a few times. The chain is built from TRBV12-3 or TRBV12-4 and TRBJ2-5; 10 bases are a match to TRBD1. This CDR3 comprises 15 residues. V trimming: 0 bases; J trimming: 4 bases; junction bases outside the gene matches: 2. CDR3 sequence (DNA): TGTGCCAGCAGTTTAGCAGGGACAGGGGTAGAGACCCAGTACTTC. Protein: CASSLAGTGVETQYF.

This clonotype has just a few counts. The chain couples TRBV5-1 to TRBJ2-3; D unresolved. The V gene's germline CDR1 is SGHRS and CDR2 YFSETQ. The ends were cut back, 0 bases at V and 4 bases at J, with 12 bases in the middle. The CDR3 covers 15 residues. CDR3 sequence reads: CASSLDPAPPDTQYF. The CDR3 nucleotides read TGCGCCAGCAGCTTGGATCCCGCCCCCCCAGATACGCAGTATTTT.

This clonotype was found many times. The chain links TRBV5-1 to TRBJ2-2; possibly TRBD1 for D (6 bases). The CDR3 has 15 residues. Looked up from germline, CDR1 is SGHRS and CDR2 is YFSETQ. V was pared by 3 bases and J by 4 bases, with 13 bases between. The CDR3, as DNA: TGCGCCAGCAGCTCACAGGGTACGACCACCGGGGAGCTGTTTTTT. It translates to CASSSQGTTTGELFF.

This clonotype has a handful of counts. The rearrangement joins TRBV29-1 to TRBJ1-2, with 7 bases that match TRBD1. Germline V lookup: CDR1 SQVTM, CDR2 ANQGSEA. The CDR3 spans 13 residues. Losses at the gene ends were 6 bases for V and 14 bases for J; bases not matched to a gene: 18. CDR3 region: CSVATPVTGTETF. The CDR3 region has the DNA TGCAGCGTCGCGACCCCGGTGACAGGGACGGAGACCTTC.

The chain has TRBV2 and TRBJ2-7, with D possibly matching TRBD1 (5 bases). V was trimmed by 10 bases and J by 3 bases, leaving 13 bases between them. CDR1 and CDR2 (germline): SNHLY, FYNNEI. The CDR3 totals 12 residues. CDR3 residues: CAISPTDYEQYF. CDR3 bases: TGTGCCATTAGCCCGACAGACTACGAGCAGTACTTC.

The V gene is TRBV30, the J gene TRBJ2-3, with D uncertain. Trimming removed 0 bases at V and 5 bases at J, with 9 bases between. This CDR3 contains 13 residues. The germline V gene encodes CDR1 GTSNPN and CDR2 SVGIG (reference sequence). CDR3 nucleotides: TGTGCCTGGAGTGTGGCGTACGGAGATACGCAGTATTTT. This gives the protein CAWSVAYGDTQYF.

This clonotype has a handful of counts. V is TRBV19 and J is TRBJ1-3; D unresolved. Trimming removed 6 bases at V and 4 bases at J, with 16 bases between. This CDR3 contains 15 residues. Germline-derived CDR1 and CDR2 are LNHDA and SQIVND (reference sequence). CDR3 DNA: TGTGCCAGTAGCCGGGAAGCAAGATTCGGAAACACCATATATTTT. It specifies CASSREARFGNTIYF.

This clonotype was picked up a small number of times. The chain recombines TRBV10-3 with TRBJ2-3, with D perhaps TRBD2 (6 bases). The V and J ends lost 10 bases and 2 bases respectively, with 16 bases between them. CDR1 ENHRY and CDR2 SYGVKD come from the germline V gene. The CDR3 has 14 amino acids. The CDR3 spells CATWGGTSTDTQYF. The DNA for the CDR3 is TGTGCCACTTGGGGCGGGACTTCCACAGATACGCAGTATTTT.

The chain carries TRBV29-1 and TRBJ1-1; possibly TRBD1 for D (5 bases). Germline V CDR1 and CDR2: SQVTM, ANQGSEA. V lost 3 bases to trimming and J lost 8 bases, with 13 bases between them. There are 12 residues in the CDR3. For the CDR3, the DNA is TGCAGCGTTGAGAAATCGGGGCCAGAAGCTTTCTTT. This encodes CSVEKSGPEAFF. The whole variable domain, filled in from reference TRBV29-1 and TRBJ1-1, reads SAVISQKPSRDICQRGTSLTIQCQVDSQVTMMFWYRQQPGQSLTLIATANQGSEATYESGFVIDKFPISRPNLTFSTLTVSNMSPEDSSIYLCSVEKSGPEAFFGQGTRLTVV.

This CDR3 reads CASNSPQGANYGYTF. CDR3 sequence (DNA): TGTGCCAGCAACTCACCTCAGGGGGCGAACTATGGCTACACCTTC. V is TRBV6-1 and J is TRBJ1-2, with 8 bases fitting TRBD1. The CDR3 length is 15 residues. J was trimmed by 2 bases and V by 7 bases; bases with no gene match: 9. The germline V gene encodes CDR1 MNHNS and CDR2 SASEGT.

In its sample, this clonotype was seen a few times. This rearrangement joins TRBV7-8 to TRBJ2-3; TRBD2 agrees at 10 bases. CDR3 size: 17 residues. J gave up 4 bases and V 0 bases, and 7 bases lay outside the gene matches. Germline-derived CDR1 and CDR2 are SGHVS and FQNEAQ. CDR3 amino acids: CASSLARDSGGPDTQYF. For the CDR3, the DNA is TGTGCCAGCAGCTTAGCGCGAGATAGCGGGGGGCCAGATACGCAGTATTTT.

The CDR3 loop is CASSNGPLGAQYF. The CDR3 bases are TGTGCCAGCAGCAATGGACCGCTGGGGGCCCAGTACTTC. The J gene is TRBJ2-5, the V gene TRBV5-6; either TRBD1 or TRBD2 may fit D (5 bases each). With 4 bases removed from V and 9 bases from J, the gap between germline ends came to 16 bases. CDR1 SGHDT and CDR2 YYEEEE come from the germline V gene. This CDR3 is built from 13 residues.

This clonotype was observed at least ten times. CDR3 protein: CASSQDIRETSEFYNEQFF. DNA of the CDR3: TGTGCCAGCAGCCAAGATATCAGGGAGACTAGCGAGTTCTACAATGAGCAGTTCTTC. V is TRBV3-1 and J is TRBJ2-1; TRBD2 aligns across 8 bases. The trim removed 0 bases at V and 3 bases at J, leaving 13 bases unmatched. This CDR3 contains 19 residues. The germline V gene has CDR1 LGHDT and CDR2 YNNKEL (reference sequence).

Concerning this clonotype itself: Compared with germline, one end of the junction differs, possibly owing to a read error. The chain couples TRBV2 to TRBJ2-3, with D possibly TRBD2 on 5 matching bases. The CDR3 contains 15 residues. Per the germline V gene, CDR1 is SNHLY and CDR2 is FYNNEI. The CDR3 is CASSVASYSTDMQYF. As DNA, the CDR3 is TGTGCCAGCAGTGTGGCTAGCTATAGCACAGATATGCAGTATTTT.

The chain couples TRBV7-2 to TRBJ1-4, with D uncertain. CDR3 length: 17 residues. Germline V CDR1 and CDR2: SGHTA, FQGNSA. V lost 0 bases, J lost 0 bases, and 11 bases lay in between. The CDR3 sequence is CASSLAPQRATNEKLFF. Here the CDR3 DNA reads TGTGCCAGCAGCTTAGCCCCGCAGAGGGCAACTAATGAAAAACTGTTTTTT.

Ten or more counts support this clonotype. The genes are TRBV4-1 and TRBJ2-7, with 8 bases fitting TRBD2. In germline, CDR1 is MGHRA, CDR2 YSYEKL. This CDR3 contains 15 residues. V shed 1 base and J 3 bases; nucleotides not matched to a gene: 5. For the CDR3, the DNA is TGCGCCAGCAGCCAAGTGAGTAGCGGGGACTACGAGCAGTACTTC. It is translated as CASSQVSSGDYEQYF.

This clonotype was recorded a few times. The rearrangement joins TRBV3-1 to TRBJ2-2; D is perhaps TRBD2 (5 bases). Trimming cost V 1 base and J 4 bases, with 7 bases left between them. The CDR3 spans 14 residues. CDR1 and CDR2 from the germline V gene are LGHDT and YNNKEL (reference sequence). The CDR3 nucleotides read TGTGCCAGCAGCCAAGGACTACCCACCGGGGAGCTGTTTTTT. Its protein product is CASSQGLPTGELFF. Looking up the rest from reference TRBV3-1 and TRBJ2-2 gives the full variable domain: DTAVSQTPKYLVTQMGNDKSIKCEQNLGHDTMYWYKQDSKKFLKIMFSYNNKELIINETVPNRFSPKSPDKAHLNLHINSLELGDSAVYFCASSQGLPTGELFFGEGSRLTVL.

This clonotype was counted only a few times. The chain is built from TRBV4-3 and TRBJ2-5; 8 nucleotides line up with TRBD1. This CDR3 has 14 amino acids. Germline V gives CDR1 LGHNA, CDR2 YSLEER. The junction had 7 bases not matched to a gene; V was cut back by 6 bases and J by 4 bases. CDR3 sequence reads: CASSWTGIGETQYF. The CDR3 DNA reads TGCGCCAGCAGTTGGACAGGGATAGGAGAGACCCAGTACTTC.